These T cell receptor beta chains were read from a single sample in a study of cytomegalovirus exposure and HLA in healthy donors. Profiled with immunoSEQ multiplex PCR; TCRdb holds only in-frame clones, not every one. This table has over 150,000 clones, roughly 77% appearing once. Sequenced material: PBMCs. These receptors originate from a man aged 30 to 39 in good health and CMV-seropositive. Both conserved end residues are part of each CDR3. The order of the fields is D gene, clone size, V gene, J gene, CDR3 DNA, CDR3 protein. D genes are given only for firm matches. Rows give clone size only sometimes, using once, few, many, or a class for an expanded clone.

d_gene: TRBD1; abundance: NA; v_gene: TRBV4-1; j_gene: TRBJ2-1; CDR3nt: TGCGCCAGCAGCCAAGCGGACAGGGGAACCTACAATGAGCAGTTCTTC; CDR3aa: CASSQADRGTYNEQFF
d_gene: NA; abundance: NA; v_gene: TRBV10-3; j_gene: TRBJ1-1; CDR3nt: TGTGCCATCAGAAGGACAGAGAACACTGAAGCTTTCTTT; CDR3aa: CAIRRTENTEAFF
d_gene: NA; abundance: NA; v_gene: TRBV7-9; j_gene: TRBJ2-7; CDR3nt: TGTGCCAGCAGCTTACCATCCTACGAGCAGTACTTC; CDR3aa: CASSLPSYEQYF
d_gene: NA; abundance: NA; v_gene: TRBV9; j_gene: TRBJ2-7; CDR3nt: TGTGCCAGCAGCCCCCGGGACAACTACGAGCAGTACTTC; CDR3aa: CASSPRDNYEQYF
d_gene: NA; abundance: NA; v_gene: TRBV9; j_gene: TRBJ1-2; CDR3nt: TGTGCCAGCTCCGGAGAGGGCGGGGTCTCTGGCTACACCTTC; CDR3aa: CASSGEGGVSGYTF
d_gene: NA; abundance: NA; v_gene: TRBV28; j_gene: TRBJ1-1; CDR3nt: TGTGCCAGCACCCCGGTGGAGATGAACACTGAAGCTTTCTTT; CDR3aa: CASTPVEMNTEAFF
d_gene: TRBD1; abundance: NA; v_gene: TRBV28; j_gene: TRBJ2-2; CDR3nt: TGTGCCAGCAGTTCCCCGACAGGGCGGACGCCCGGGGAGCTGTTTTTT; CDR3aa: CASSSPTGRTPGELFF
d_gene: NA; abundance: NA; v_gene: TRBV6-6; j_gene: TRBJ2-2; CDR3nt: TGTGCCAGCAGTCAGACCGGGGAGCTGTTTTTT; CDR3aa: CASSQTGELFF
d_gene: NA; abundance: NA; v_gene: TRBV4-3; j_gene: TRBJ1-5; CDR3nt: TGCGCCAGCAGCCAGATATTAACAGGGAAATATAGCAATCAGCCCCAGCATTTT; CDR3aa: CASSQILTGKYSNQPQHF
d_gene: NA; abundance: NA; v_gene: TRBV4-3; j_gene: TRBJ1-1; CDR3nt: TGCGCCAGCAGCCCTGACGCTGGACAAAGAAGTGAAGCTTTCTTT; CDR3aa: CASSPDAGQRSEAFF
d_gene: TRBD2; abundance: NA; v_gene: TRBV4-2; j_gene: TRBJ2-4; CDR3nt: TGTGCCAGCAGCCAAGATCCCGCTAGCGGGGGGGGTCGCATTCAGTACTTC; CDR3aa: CASSQDPASGGGRIQYF
d_gene: NA; abundance: NA; v_gene: TRBV7-9; j_gene: TRBJ1-3; CDR3nt: TGTGCCAGCAGCCCACCGGTCTCTGGAAACACCATATATTTT; CDR3aa: CASSPPVSGNTIYF
d_gene: TRBD1; abundance: NA; v_gene: TRBV7-6; j_gene: TRBJ2-3; CDR3nt: TGTGCCAGCAGCTTAGACAGGGGTACAGATACGCAGTATTTT; CDR3aa: CASSLDRGTDTQYF
d_gene: NA; abundance: NA; v_gene: TRBV19; j_gene: TRBJ1-4; CDR3nt: TGTGCCAGTCGATCACAGGTTGTCGGTGAAAAACTGTTTTTT; CDR3aa: CASRSQVVGEKLFF
d_gene: TRBD1; abundance: NA; v_gene: TRBV19; j_gene: TRBJ1-1; CDR3nt: TGTGCCAGTAGTCCGGGACAGGTTTTGGAAGCTTTCTTT; CDR3aa: CASSPGQVLEAFF
d_gene: TRBD2; abundance: NA; v_gene: TRBV11-2; j_gene: TRBJ2-2; CDR3nt: TGTGCCAGCAGCTTATTTAGCGGGGGGGTCACCGGGGAGCTGTTTTTT; CDR3aa: CASSLFSGGVTGELFF
d_gene: NA; abundance: NA; v_gene: TRBV7-2; j_gene: TRBJ2-1; CDR3nt: TGTGCCAGCAGCTACATCGGGAATGAGCAGTTCTTC; CDR3aa: CASSYIGNEQFF
d_gene: NA; abundance: NA; v_gene: TRBV18; j_gene: TRBJ1-1; CDR3nt: TGTGCCAGCTCACCGGCACTCGGGACTGAAGCTTTCTTT; CDR3aa: CASSPALGTEAFF
d_gene: NA; abundance: NA; v_gene: TRBV5-1; j_gene: TRBJ2-3; CDR3nt: TGCGCCAGCAGCTTGGACAGGGCCAGCACAGATACGCAGTATTTT; CDR3aa: CASSLDRASTDTQYF
d_gene: NA; abundance: once; v_gene: TRBV11-2; j_gene: TRBJ2-7; CDR3nt: TGTGCCAGCAGCTTACAGGACGTAACAGGAATCTATGCCTTCGAGCAGTACTTC; CDR3aa: CASSLQDVTGIYAFEQYF
d_gene: NA; abundance: NA; v_gene: TRBV9; j_gene: TRBJ2-7; CDR3nt: TGTGCCAGCAGCGTAGAACAGGGAGAACGCGAGCAGTACTTC; CDR3aa: CASSVEQGEREQYF
d_gene: TRBD2; abundance: NA; v_gene: TRBV18; j_gene: TRBJ2-1; CDR3nt: TGTGCCAGCTCACCAGGTCAGACTAGCGGGAATGAGCAGTTCTTC; CDR3aa: CASSPGQTSGNEQFF
d_gene: TRBD2; abundance: NA; v_gene: TRBV30; j_gene: TRBJ2-4; CDR3nt: TGTGCCTGGAGTTTAAGGCTAGCGGAAGTGAGACTCCAAAACATTCAGTACTTC; CDR3aa: CAWSLRLAEVRLQNIQYF
d_gene: NA; abundance: few; v_gene: TRBV19; j_gene: TRBJ2-3; CDR3nt: TGTGCCAGTAGTATTCTTGGGGGAGGTAGGAGCACAGATACGCAGTATTTT; CDR3aa: CASSILGGGRSTDTQYF